This TCR beta chain was obtained from a study of PD-L1 blockade in urothelial cancer. Across the study: Analysis of the blood was performed 3 weeks (second dose) and 6 weeks after treatment start.

Sequenced by immunoSEQ multiplex PCR; TCRdb stores in-frame clones only, minus some. The sample has approximately 71,000 clones; over 80% are singletons. This CDR3 region has 12 residues. The V and J ends lost 4 bases and 9 bases respectively, with 11 bases between them. Looked up from germline, CDR1 is MDHEN and CDR2 is SYDVKM. Time point specified: pretreatment peripheral blood. The patients had locally advanced or metastatic urothelial carcinoma. Sequenced material: PBMCs, taken around atezolizumab (anti-PD-L1) treatment. The clonotype comes from a woman between 70 and 85 years old with urothelial cancer. V is TRBV28 and J is TRBJ2-3, with a weak D call TRBD1 (6 bases). The CDR3 nucleotides read TGTGCCAGCAGTTCCCGGGACATAACGCAGTATTTT. Its protein is CASSSRDITQYF.